The 22 T cell receptor beta chains given below trace back to one sample, sequenced in a study of vaccination and CD4 T cells after COVID-19. Treatment given: approximately 9-day PBMC culture with coronavirus spike peptide pools or control peptides (ViraFEST assay). Oncomine TCR Beta short-read sequencing was applied to DNA from cultured CD4+ T cells. One entry per CDR3 protein, called by TCRdb with MiXCR from the PCR reads. Among about 23,000 distinct CDR3 sequences listed, under 45% were seen once. No antigen is known for these receptors. Here the sequenced sample was CD4+ T cells from blood, cultured in vitro, taken before SARS-CoV-2 vaccination. The source is a human donor who received a COVID-19 vaccine.

This clonotype was seen only a few times. The V gene is TRBV19, the J gene TRBJ1-2; D not resolved. This CDR3 comprises 13 residues. CDR1 is LNHDA and CDR2 is SQIVND in the germline V gene (reference sequence). V was pared by 2 bases and J by 3 bases, with 7 bases between. The CDR3 nucleotides are TGTGCCAGTAGTATAAGGGAGGACTATGGCTACACCTTC. Translation: CASSIREDYGYTF. The full variable domain, with the rest looked up from reference TRBV19 and TRBJ1-2, is DGGITQSPKYLFRKEGQNVTLSCEQNLNHDAMYWYRQDPGQGLRLIYYSQIVNDFQKGDIAEGYSVSREKKESFPLTVTSAQKNPTAFYLCASSIREDYGYTFGSGTRLTVV.

The gene calls are TRBV24-1 and TRBJ1-5, with D unresolved. Germline CDR1 and CDR2: KGHDR and SFDVKD. Trimming left V 9 bases short and J 3 bases short, with 14 bases between. The CDR3 loop spans 14 amino acids. The CDR3 DNA sequence: TGTGCCACCTCGGGCGGAAGAAACAATCAGCCCCAGCATTTT. This encodes CATSGGRNNQPQHF.

The chain employs TRBV19 and TRBJ1-6, with D hard to call. The germline V and J ends were trimmed by 3 bases and 8 bases, with 8 bases remaining between them. There are 13 residues in the CDR3. Germline CDR1 is LNHDA and CDR2 is SQIVND (reference sequence). CDR3 protein: CASSMRVDSPLHF. The CDR3 coding sequence is TGTGCCAGTAGTATGCGGGTGGATTCACCCCTCCACTTT. Full variable domain (missing parts from reference TRBV19 and TRBJ1-6): DGGITQSPKYLFRKEGQNVTLSCEQNLNHDAMYWYRQDPGQGLRLIYYSQIVNDFQKGDIAEGYSVSREKKESFPLTVTSAQKNPTAFYLCASSMRVDSPLHFGNGTRLTVT.

The chain employs TRBV12-3 or TRBV12-4 and TRBJ2-5; TRBD2 matches 8 bases. The CDR3 spans 13 residues. V was clipped by 6 bases and J by 2 bases; unmatched bases: 2. The CDR3 DNA is TGTGCCAGCAGACTAGCGGTACAAGAGACCCAGTACTTC. It yields the protein CASRLAVQETQYF.

V gene TRBV5-4 combines with J gene TRBJ2-1, with 7 bases that match TRBD2. The germline V gene has CDR1 SGHNT and CDR2 YYREEE (reference sequence). This CDR3 contains 13 residues. Trimming cost V 6 bases and J 8 bases; bases outside gene matches: 8. The CDR3 region is CASNSGGRDEQFF. The CDR3 nucleotides read TGTGCCAGCAACTCGGGGGGTAGAGATGAGCAGTTCTTC.

V and J are TRBV12-3 or TRBV12-4 and TRBJ1-2; TRBD1 agrees at 7 bases. This CDR3 spans 14 amino acids. The V and J ends lost 1 base and 7 bases, in that order; junction bases with no gene match: 6. CDR3: CASSLGQGLGGYTF. The CDR3 bases are TGTGCCAGCAGTTTAGGACAGGGTTTGGGTGGCTACACCTTC.

This chain uses TRBV30 with TRBJ1-5, with 8 bases identical to TRBD1. Germline V CDR1 and CDR2: GTSNPN, SVGIG (reference sequence). CDR3 size: 15 residues. The ends lost 3 bases at V and 5 bases at J; junction bases unmatched: 9. The CDR3 sequence is CAWSLDRVDDQPQHF. CDR3 coding DNA: TGTGCCTGGAGCCTGGACAGGGTTGACGATCAGCCCCAGCATTTT.

This clonotype was counted a few times. The V gene is TRBV23-1, the J gene TRBJ1-5; D is possibly TRBD1 (5 bases). TRBV23-1 is an ORF for which the function is uncertain. The CDR3 extends over 18 amino acids. Trimming removed 0 bases from V and 2 bases from J, with 17 bases in between. The CDR3 DNA reads as TGCGCCAGCAGTCAATCGTGGGGACCCCTAAAGGGCAATCAGCCCCAGCATTTT. Protein: CASSQSWGPLKGNQPQHF.

The V call is TRBV12-3 or TRBV12-4, the J call TRBJ2-3; possibly TRBD1 for D (6 bases). This CDR3 has 12 amino acids. Trimming took off 5 bases at V and 6 bases at J, with 9 bases between the two ends. The CDR3 here is CASSIRGDTQYF. The CDR3 DNA sequence: TGTGCCAGCAGTATTAGGGGGGATACGCAGTATTTT.

The V and J genes are TRBV28 and TRBJ1-5; D remains unclear. CDR3 length equals 15 residues. The V gene's germline CDR1 is MDHEN and CDR2 SYDVKM. V was shortened by 7 bases and J by 7 bases, with 20 bases between the two germline ends. The CDR3 DNA is TGTGCCAGCAACTGGGGAGGGAAAGTCAAGCAGCCCCAGCATTTT. Protein: CASNWGGKVKQPQHF.

The count of this clonotype is one. The V gene is TRBV19, the J gene TRBJ2-3; TRBD1 agrees at 7 bases. V trimming: 5 bases; J trimming: 2 bases; junction bases outside the gene matches: 10. In germline, CDR1 is LNHDA, CDR2 SQIVND (reference sequence). The CDR3 runs to 16 residues. CDR3 DNA sequence: TGTGCCAGTAGTCCCAAGGGGGCACCTCTCACAGATACGCAGTATTTT. Amino acids: CASSPKGAPLTDTQYF.

The chain is built from TRBV3-1 and TRBJ2-2; D gene ambiguous. Deletions cut 0 bases from V and 6 bases from J, with 8 bases between. Germline lookup yields CDR1 LGHDT and CDR2 YNNKEL (reference sequence). The CDR3 totals 14 residues. For the CDR3, the DNA is TGTGCCAGCAGCCAAGATTTGGGCTCCGGGGAGCTGTTTTTT. Its translation is CASSQDLGSGELFF. The complete variable domain, with remaining parts taken from reference TRBV3-1 and TRBJ2-2, reads DTAVSQTPKYLVTQMGNDKSIKCEQNLGHDTMYWYKQDSKKFLKIMFSYNNKELIINETVPNRFSPKSPDKAHLNLHINSLELGDSAVYFCASSQDLGSGELFFGEGSRLTVL.

The rearrangement links TRBV6-2 or TRBV6-3 to TRBJ2-1; 8 bases match TRBD2. V lost 7 bases to trimming and J lost 10 bases; unmatched junction nucleotides: 15. CDR3 length equals 15 residues. CDR1 and CDR2 (germline): MNHEY, SVGEGT. The CDR3 DNA follows: TGTGCCAGCACCCCATCCGGGGGGGACGAAGGGGAGCAGTTCTTC. It encodes CASTPSGGDEGEQFF.

V usage is TRBV14 and J usage is TRBJ2-3; TRBD1 matches at 8 bases. Germline CDR1 reads SGHDN; CDR2 reads FVKESK. The CDR3 is 17 residues long. Trimming took 4 bases from V and 1 from J; bases not matched to a gene: 10. Here the CDR3 reads CASSLASWGQGTDTQYF. CDR3 coding DNA: TGTGCCAGCAGCCTGGCGTCTTGGGGACAGGGCACAGATACGCAGTATTTT. The whole variable domain, filled in from reference TRBV14 and TRBJ2-3, reads EAGVTQFPSHSVIEKGQTVTLRCDPISGHDNLYWYRRVMGKEIKFLLHFVKESKQDESGMPNNRFLAERTGGTYSTLKVQPAELEDSGVYFCASSLASWGQGTDTQYFGPGTRLTVL.

This clonotype is termed medium-sized. J is TRBJ2-3 and V is TRBV27; D is uncertain. Germline-derived CDR1 and CDR2 are MNHEY and SMNVEV (reference sequence). The CDR3 length is 13 residues. V lost 6 bases to trimming and J lost 4 bases, with 11 bases between them. The CDR3 protein is CASSTSAADTQYF. The CDR3 bases are TGTGCCAGCAGCACCTCCGCCGCAGATACGCAGTATTTT.

V and J are TRBV20-1 and TRBJ2-2, with D perhaps matching TRBD1 (7 bases). CDR3 size: 16 residues. Germline V lookup: CDR1 DFQATT, CDR2 SNEGSKA (reference sequence). Trimming cost V 1 base and J 4 bases, with 16 bases left between them. CDR3 region: CSARGGGGAGTGELFF. Here the CDR3 DNA reads TGCAGTGCTAGAGGAGGAGGGGGCGCGGGCACCGGGGAGCTGTTTTTT.

V is TRBV12-3 or TRBV12-4 and J is TRBJ2-2, with D perhaps TRBD1 or TRBD2 (5 bases each). V was clipped by 5 bases and J by 7 bases, with 11 bases between them. The CDR3 loop spans 13 amino acids. The CDR3 region has the DNA TGTGCCAGCAGTCCCCGGGGCGACGGGGAGCTGTTTTTT. Its protein is CASSPRGDGELFF.

This clonotype was counted a few times. V gene TRBV19 combines with J gene TRBJ1-2; 10 positions agree with TRBD1. Germline V gene data show CDR1 as LNHDA and CDR2 as SQIVND (reference sequence). The CDR3 runs 14 residues. With V trimmed by 5 bases and J by 5 bases, 5 bases remained unmatched. The CDR3 DNA reads TGTGCCAGTAGTCTTAGGACAGGGGGGTATGGCTACACCTTC. Protein product: CASSLRTGGYGYTF. The full variable domain, completed using reference TRBV19 and TRBJ1-2, is DGGITQSPKYLFRKEGQNVTLSCEQNLNHDAMYWYRQDPGQGLRLIYYSQIVNDFQKGDIAEGYSVSREKKESFPLTVTSAQKNPTAFYLCASSLRTGGYGYTFGSGTRLTVV.

There are a few counts of this clonotype. The chain carries TRBV6-5 and TRBJ1-1; 9 bases fit TRBD1. Germline lookup yields CDR1 MNHEY and CDR2 SVGAGI. Germline trimming cut 2 bases from V and 1 base from J; bases unmatched to any gene: 2. The CDR3 loop spans 15 amino acids. The CDR3, as DNA: TGTGCCAGCAGTTACGGGGACAGGGCGAACACTGAAGCTTTCTTT. It is translated as CASSYGDRANTEAFF.

As regards this clonotype: The junction differs from germline at one of its ends, possibly a read error. CDR3: CATSSDRAYEQYF. Here the CDR3 DNA reads TGTGCCACCAGTTCGGACAGGGCTTACGAGCAGTACTTC. The chain employs TRBV2 and TRBJ2-7; 8 bases agree with TRBD1. Per the germline V gene, CDR1 is SNHLY and CDR2 is FYNNEI. The CDR3 runs to 13 residues.

The chain combines TRBV27 with TRBJ2-7, with 7 nucleotides matching TRBD1. Germline assignment: CDR1 MNHEY and CDR2 SMNVEV (reference sequence). The CDR3 runs to 15 residues. V shed 0 bases, J shed 0 bases, and the junction held 2 bases outside the gene matches. CDR3 amino acids: CASSLSWDSSYEQYF. The CDR3 bases are TGTGCCAGCAGTTTATCCTGGGACAGCTCCTACGAGCAGTACTTC.

V gene TRBV25-1 combines with J gene TRBJ2-1; 10 bases agree with TRBD2. CDR1 and CDR2 from the germline V gene are MGHDK and SYGVNS. The V and J ends lost 1 base and 9 bases, in that order; junction bases with no gene match: 9. The CDR3 covers 16 residues. As DNA, the CDR3 is TGTGCCAGCAGTGAATTAAGGGTAGCGGGGGGCCGTGAGCAGTTCTTC. This translates into CASSELRVAGGREQFF.